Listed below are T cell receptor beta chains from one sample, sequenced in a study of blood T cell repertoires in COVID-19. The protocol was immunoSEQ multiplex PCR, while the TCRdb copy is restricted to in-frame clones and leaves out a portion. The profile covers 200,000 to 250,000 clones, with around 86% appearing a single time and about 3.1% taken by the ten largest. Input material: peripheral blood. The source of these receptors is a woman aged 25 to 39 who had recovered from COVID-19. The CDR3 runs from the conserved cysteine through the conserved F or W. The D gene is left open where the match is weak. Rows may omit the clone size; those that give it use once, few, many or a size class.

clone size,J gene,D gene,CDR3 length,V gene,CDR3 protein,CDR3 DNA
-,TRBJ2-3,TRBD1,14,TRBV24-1,CATGTGGPTDTQYF,TGTGCCACCGGGACAGGAGGACCTACAGATACGCAGTATTTT
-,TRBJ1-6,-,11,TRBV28,CASSRLGRLHF,TGTGCCAGCAGCAGACTAGGTCGACTCCACTTT
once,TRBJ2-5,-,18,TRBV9,CASSVGGLANVWGETQYF,TGTGCCAGCAGCGTAGGAGGGCTAGCTAATGTGTGGGGAGAGACCCAGTACTTC
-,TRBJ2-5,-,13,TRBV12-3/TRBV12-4,CASSETGGETQYF,TGTGCCAGCAGTGAAACAGGTGGCGAGACCCAGTACTTC
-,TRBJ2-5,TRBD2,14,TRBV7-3,CASSPTSASETQYF,TGTGCCAGCAGCCCTACTAGCGCATCAGAGACCCAGTACTTC
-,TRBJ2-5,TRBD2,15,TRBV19,CASSIPSGGVETQYF,TGTGCCAGTAGTATCCCTAGCGGGGGGGTAGAGACCCAGTACTTC
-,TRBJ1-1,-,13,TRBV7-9,CASSSQGNTEAFF,TGTGCCAGCAGCTCTCAGGGGAACACTGAAGCTTTCTTT
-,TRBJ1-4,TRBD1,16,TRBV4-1,CASSLLTGTGNEKLFF,TGCGCCAGCAGCCTCCTAACCGGGACAGGGAATGAAAAACTGTTTTTT
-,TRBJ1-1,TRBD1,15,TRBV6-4,CASSDLQGKGTEAFF,TGTGCCAGCAGTGACTTACAGGGGAAAGGGACTGAAGCTTTCTTT
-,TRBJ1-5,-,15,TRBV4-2,CASSQDPGIDQPQHF,TGTGCCAGCAGCCAAGATCCAGGGATTGATCAGCCCCAGCATTTT
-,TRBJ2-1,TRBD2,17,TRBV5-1,CASSLGRGRTSGNEQFF,TGCGCCAGCAGCTTGGGCAGGGGTCGGACTAGCGGAAATGAGCAGTTCTTC
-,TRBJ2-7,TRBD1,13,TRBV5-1,CASSSLTGDEQYF,TGCGCCAGCAGCTCGCTGACAGGGGACGAGCAGTACTTC
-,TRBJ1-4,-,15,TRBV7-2,CASSLRGQHNEKLFF,TGTGCCAGCAGCTTACGAGGGCAGCATAATGAAAAACTGTTTTTT
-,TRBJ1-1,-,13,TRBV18,CASSPGEPTEAFF,TGTGCCAGCTCACCTGGGGAGCCCACTGAAGCTTTCTTT
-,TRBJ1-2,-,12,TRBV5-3,CARSLAGNGYTF,TGTGCCAGAAGCTTGGCCGGGAACGGCTACACCTTC
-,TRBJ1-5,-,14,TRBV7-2,CASSFGQINQPQHF,TGTGCCAGCAGCTTCGGTCAAATAAATCAGCCCCAGCATTTT
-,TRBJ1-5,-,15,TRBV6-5,CASSSQGLGDQPQHF,TGTGCCAGCAGTTCCCAGGGGTTAGGGGATCAGCCCCAGCATTTT
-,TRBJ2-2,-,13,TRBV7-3,CASSLSGDGELFF,TGTGCCAGCAGCTTATCGGGGGACGGGGAGCTGTTTTTT
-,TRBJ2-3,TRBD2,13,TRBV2,CANSGGGTDTQYF,TGTGCCAATTCCGGCGGGGGGACAGATACGCAGTATTTT
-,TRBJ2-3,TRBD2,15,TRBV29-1,CSVGGSSGPRDTQYF,TGCAGCGTTGGAGGCTCTAGCGGCCCCAGGGATACGCAGTATTTT
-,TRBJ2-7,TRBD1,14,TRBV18,CASSPGTGWREQYF,TGTGCCAGCTCACCAGGGACAGGTTGGAGGGAGCAGTACTTC
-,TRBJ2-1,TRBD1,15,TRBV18,CASSTSYRGSDEQFF,TGTGCCAGCTCAACAAGCTACAGGGGCTCGGATGAGCAGTTCTTC
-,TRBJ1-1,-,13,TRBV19,CASSISLNTEAFF,TGTGCCAGTAGTATTAGCTTGAACACTGAAGCTTTCTTT
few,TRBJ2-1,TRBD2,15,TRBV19,CASRKTSGAYNEQFF,TGTGCCAGTAGGAAAACTAGCGGGGCATACAATGAGCAGTTCTTC
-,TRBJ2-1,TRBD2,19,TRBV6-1,CASSELGVYGGGSYNEQFF,TGTGCCAGCAGTGAACTTGGGGTGTATGGCGGGGGGTCCTACAATGAGCAGTTCTTC
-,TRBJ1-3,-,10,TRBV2,CASSLYTIYF,TGTGCCAGCAGTTTATACACCATATATTTT
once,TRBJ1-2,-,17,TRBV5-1,CASSSTEGGGDNYGYTF,TGCGCCAGCAGCTCCACCGAAGGTGGGGGGGATAACTATGGCTACACCTTC
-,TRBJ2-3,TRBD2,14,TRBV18,CASSLAGVVDTQYF,TGTGCCAGCTCACTAGCGGGAGTTGTAGATACGCAGTATTTT
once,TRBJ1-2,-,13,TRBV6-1,CASSEVRTASYTF,TGTGCCAGCAGTGAAGTGAGGACAGCTTCTTACACCTTC
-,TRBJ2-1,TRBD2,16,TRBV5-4,CASKVRGGSSYNEQFF,TGTGCCAGCAAAGTTCGGGGGGGGAGCTCCTACAATGAGCAGTTCTTC
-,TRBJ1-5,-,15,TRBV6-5,CASGAGDYSNQPQHF,TGTGCCAGCGGGGCAGGGGATTATAGCAATCAGCCCCAGCATTTT
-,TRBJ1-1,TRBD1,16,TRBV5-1,CASSRDSKAMNTEAFF,TGCGCCAGCAGCAGGGACAGCAAGGCAATGAACACTGAAGCTTTCTTT
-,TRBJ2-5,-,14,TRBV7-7,CASSSTGTPNTQYF,TGTGCCAGCAGCTCCACCGGGACACCTAACACCCAGTACTTC